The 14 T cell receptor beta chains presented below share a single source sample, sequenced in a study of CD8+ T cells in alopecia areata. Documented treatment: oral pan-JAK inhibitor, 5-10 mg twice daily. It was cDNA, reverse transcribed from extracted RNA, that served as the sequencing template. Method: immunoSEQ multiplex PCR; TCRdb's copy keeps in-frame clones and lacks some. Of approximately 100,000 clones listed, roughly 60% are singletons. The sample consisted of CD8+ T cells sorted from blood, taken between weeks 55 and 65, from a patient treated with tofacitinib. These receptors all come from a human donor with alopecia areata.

CDR3 DNA: TGTGCCAGCAGTGATACGCTGAACACTGAAGCTTTCTTT. It specifies CASSDTLNTEAFF. The genes are TRBV6-1 and TRBJ1-1; D not certain. V was pared by 3 bases and J by 0 bases, with 5 bases between. The germline CDR1 and CDR2 sequences are MNHNS and SASEGT. CDR3 length: 13 residues.

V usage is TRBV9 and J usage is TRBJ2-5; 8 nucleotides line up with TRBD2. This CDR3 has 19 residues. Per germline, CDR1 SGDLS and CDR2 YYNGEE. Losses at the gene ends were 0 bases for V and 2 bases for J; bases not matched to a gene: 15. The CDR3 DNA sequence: TGTGCCAGCAGCGTAGACCGCGGGGCTAGCGGGTATCGTCAAGAGACCCAGTACTTC. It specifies CASSVDRGASGYRQETQYF.

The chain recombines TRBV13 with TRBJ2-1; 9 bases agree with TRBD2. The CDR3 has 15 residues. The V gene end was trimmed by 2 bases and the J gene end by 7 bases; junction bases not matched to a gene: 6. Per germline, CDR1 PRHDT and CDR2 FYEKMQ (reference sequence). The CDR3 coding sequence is TGTGCCAGCAGCTTAAGGGCTAGCGGGGAAAATGAGCAGTTCTTC. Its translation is CASSLRASGENEQFF. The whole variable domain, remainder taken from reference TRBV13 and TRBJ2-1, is AAGVIQSPRHLIKEKRETATLKCYPIPRHDTVYWYQQGPGQDPQFLISFYEKMQSDKGSIPDRFSAQQFSDYHSELNMSSLELGDSALYFCASSLRASGENEQFFGPGTRLTVL.

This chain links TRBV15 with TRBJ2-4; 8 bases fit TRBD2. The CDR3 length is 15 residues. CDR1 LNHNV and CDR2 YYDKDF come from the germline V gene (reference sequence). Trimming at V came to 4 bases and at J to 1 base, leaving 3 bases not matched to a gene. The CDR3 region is CATSMERGAKNIQYF. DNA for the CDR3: TGTGCCACCAGCATGGAGCGGGGGGCCAAAAACATTCAGTACTTC.

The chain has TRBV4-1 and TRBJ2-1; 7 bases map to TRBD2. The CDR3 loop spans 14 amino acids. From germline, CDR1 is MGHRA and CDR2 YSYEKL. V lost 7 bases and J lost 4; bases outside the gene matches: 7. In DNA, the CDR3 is TGCGCCAGCACCCCGGGGGGTACATACAATGAGCAGTTCTTC. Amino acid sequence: CASTPGGTYNEQFF.

The CDR3 is CAWTALDRGFGELFF. The CDR3 region has the DNA TGTGCCTGGACAGCATTGGACAGGGGATTTGGGGAGCTGTTTTTT. The rearrangement uses TRBV30 and TRBJ2-2; 9 bases fit TRBD1. V trimming: 4 bases; J trimming: 8 bases; junction bases outside the gene matches: 11. Per germline, CDR1 GTSNPN and CDR2 SVGIG (reference sequence). This CDR3 comprises 15 residues.

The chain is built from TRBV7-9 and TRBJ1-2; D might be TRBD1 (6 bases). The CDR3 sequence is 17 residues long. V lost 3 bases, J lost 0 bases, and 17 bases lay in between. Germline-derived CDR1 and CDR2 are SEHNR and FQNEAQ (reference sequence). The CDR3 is CASSLPPGGRSNYGYTF. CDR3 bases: TGTGCCAGCAGCTTGCCGCCTGGGGGCCGGTCTAACTATGGCTACACCTTC.

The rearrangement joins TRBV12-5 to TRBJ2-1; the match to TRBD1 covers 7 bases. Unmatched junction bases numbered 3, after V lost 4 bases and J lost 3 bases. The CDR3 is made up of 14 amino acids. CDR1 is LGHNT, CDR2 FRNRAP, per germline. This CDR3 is CASGSGTDYNEQFF. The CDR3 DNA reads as TGTGCTAGTGGTTCGGGGACAGACTACAATGAGCAGTTCTTC.

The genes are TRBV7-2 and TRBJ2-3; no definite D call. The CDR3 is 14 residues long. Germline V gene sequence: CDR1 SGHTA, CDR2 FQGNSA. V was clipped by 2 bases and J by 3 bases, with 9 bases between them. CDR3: CASSLLGSTDTQYF. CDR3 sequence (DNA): TGTGCCAGCAGCTTACTCGGCAGTACAGATACGCAGTATTTT.

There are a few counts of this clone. The CDR3 nucleotides read TGTGCCAGCAGCTTGGGGACAGAAATCTATGGCTACACCTTC. This codes for CASSLGTEIYGYTF. The chain recombines TRBV13 with TRBJ1-2; 7 bases are a match to TRBD1. The CDR3 consists of 14 residues. The V segment lost 3 bases and the J segment 4 bases; nucleotides outside the gene matches: 5. CDR1 and CDR2 from the germline V gene are PRHDT and FYEKMQ (reference sequence).

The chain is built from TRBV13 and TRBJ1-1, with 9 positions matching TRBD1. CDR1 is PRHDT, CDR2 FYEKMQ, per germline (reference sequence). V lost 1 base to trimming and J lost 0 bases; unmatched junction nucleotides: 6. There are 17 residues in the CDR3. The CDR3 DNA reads TGTGCCAGCAGCTTAGAACAGGGGGCCGTTATGAACACTGAAGCTTTCTTT. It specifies CASSLEQGAVMNTEAFF.

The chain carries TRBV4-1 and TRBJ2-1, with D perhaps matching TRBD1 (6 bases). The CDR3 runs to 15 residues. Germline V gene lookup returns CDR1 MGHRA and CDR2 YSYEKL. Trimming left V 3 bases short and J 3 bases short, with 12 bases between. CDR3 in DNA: TGCGCCAGCAGCCATGAGGGGGTTGGCTACAATGAGCAGTTCTTC. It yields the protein CASSHEGVGYNEQFF.

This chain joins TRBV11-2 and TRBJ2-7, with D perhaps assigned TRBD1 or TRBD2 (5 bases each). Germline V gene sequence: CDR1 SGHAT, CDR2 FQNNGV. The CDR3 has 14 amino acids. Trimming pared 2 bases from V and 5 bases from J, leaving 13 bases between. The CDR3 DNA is TGTGCCAGCAGCTTAACTTCCATGGGGGACGAGCAGTACTTC. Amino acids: CASSLTSMGDEQYF.

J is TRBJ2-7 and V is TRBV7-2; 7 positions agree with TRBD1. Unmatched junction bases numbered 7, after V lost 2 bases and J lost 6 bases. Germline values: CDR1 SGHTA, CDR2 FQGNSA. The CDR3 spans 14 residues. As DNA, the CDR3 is TGTGCCAGCAGCTTACTCGTTTCAGGGGGCGAGCAGTACTTC. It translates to CASSLLVSGGEQYF.